This is a list of T cell receptor beta chains from one sample in a study of T cell repertoires in cytomegalovirus infection. TCRdb re-derived calls from the reads in MiXCR, one entry per CDR3 protein. The table records around 300,000 distinct CDR3 sequences, 8% to 9.5% of them present only once. The sample taken for sequencing was PBMCs. The receptor source for this set is a human donor in good health (CMV status not recorded). Some clones in this sample may be carry-over from other donors' samples. Each CDR3 is given with its conserved first and last residue. D genes are given only for firm matches. The listing skips clone size in some rows; elsewhere it reads once, few, many or a size class.

length: 17
size: NA
J: TRBJ2-1
D: NA
V: TRBV7-3
CDR3: CASSSSLEASSYNEQFF
DNA: TGTGCCAGCAGCTCCAGCCTTGAGGCAAGCTCCTACAATGAGCAGTTCTTC

length: 15
size: NA
J: TRBJ2-3
D: TRBD2
V: TRBV20-1
CDR3: CSASRREGRGDTQYF
DNA: TGCAGTGCTAGTCGGCGGGAGGGCCGAGGAGATACGCAGTATTTT

length: 17
size: many
J: TRBJ2-1
D: NA
V: TRBV28
CDR3: CASSLLGQASSYNEQFF
DNA: TGTGCCAGCAGTTTATTGGGCCAGGCGAGCTCCTACAATGAGCAGTTCTTC

length: 15
size: NA
J: TRBJ2-7
D: TRBD2
V: TRBV7-6
CDR3: CASSAWTGGDYEQYF
DNA: TGTGCCAGCAGCGCCTGGACGGGAGGGGACTACGAGCAGTACTTC

length: 14
size: few
J: TRBJ2-1
D: TRBD2
V: TRBV6-8
CDR3: CASSRLAGINEQFF
DNA: TGTGCCAGCAGCCGACTAGCGGGAATCAATGAGCAGTTCTTC

length: 14
size: few
J: TRBJ2-1
D: NA
V: TRBV27
CDR3: CASSLLASMDEQFF
DNA: TGTGCCAGCAGTTTACTTGCTAGTATGGATGAGCAGTTCTTC

length: 15
size: many
J: TRBJ2-1
D: NA
V: TRBV27
CDR3: CASSLYTLGHNEQFF
DNA: TGTGCCAGCAGTTTATACACCCTTGGCCACAATGAGCAGTTCTTC

length: 12
size: many
J: TRBJ1-1
D: NA
V: TRBV7-9
CDR3: CASSEGSTEAFF
DNA: TGTGCCAGCAGCGAAGGGAGCACTGAAGCTTTCTTT

length: 14
size: NA
J: TRBJ1-2
D: TRBD1
V: TRBV2
CDR3: CARSGTATNYGYTF
DNA: TGTGCCAGAAGCGGGACAGCCACTAACTATGGCTACACCTTC

length: 10
size: many
J: TRBJ1-4
D: NA
V: TRBV12-3/TRBV12-4
CDR3: CASKYEKLFF
DNA: TGTGCCAGCAAGTATGAAAAACTGTTTTTT

length: 14
size: few
J: TRBJ1-5
D: TRBD1
V: TRBV6-6
CDR3: CASREGQHNQPQHF
DNA: TGTGCCAGCAGAGAGGGACAGCACAATCAGCCCCAGCATTTT

length: 14
size: NA
J: TRBJ2-5
D: NA
V: TRBV4-2
CDR3: CASSRQGSQETQYF
DNA: TGTGCCAGCAGCCGCCAGGGCAGCCAAGAGACCCAGTACTTC

length: 14
size: NA
J: TRBJ2-5
D: TRBD2
V: TRBV28
CDR3: CASSPGTSEETQYF
DNA: TGTGCCAGCAGCCCCGGGACTAGCGAGGAGACCCAGTACTTC

length: 15
size: few
J: TRBJ1-2
D: NA
V: TRBV6-6
CDR3: CASSYSTLRTYGYTF
DNA: TGTGCCAGCAGTTACTCGACCCTACGAACCTATGGCTACACCTTC

length: 14
size: many
J: TRBJ2-7
D: NA
V: TRBV7-2
CDR3: CASSLAGTVYEQYF
DNA: TGTGCCAGCAGCTTAGCCGGGACGGTATACGAGCAGTACTTC

length: 14
size: NA
J: TRBJ1-1
D: TRBD1
V: TRBV12-3/TRBV12-4
CDR3: CASSLDRGRTEAFF
DNA: TGTGCCAGCAGTTTAGACAGGGGGCGGACTGAAGCTTTCTTT

length: 11
size: many
J: TRBJ1-1
D: NA
V: TRBV5-4
CDR3: CASRGGTEAFF
DNA: TGTGCCAGCCGAGGGGGAACTGAAGCTTTCTTT

length: 15
size: NA
J: TRBJ1-5
D: TRBD1
V: TRBV19
CDR3: CATVSRDSRLEPQHF
DNA: TGTGCCACCGTCTCCCGGGACAGCCGTCTTGAGCCCCAGCATTTT

length: 13
size: NA
J: TRBJ1-2
D: NA
V: TRBV25-1
CDR3: CASSGGLNYGYTF
DNA: TGTGCCAGCAGCGGGGGCCTGAACTATGGCTACACCTTC

length: 15
size: few
J: TRBJ2-5
D: TRBD1
V: TRBV6-4
CDR3: CASSRTGDLQETQYF
DNA: TGTGCCAGCAGCCGGACAGGGGATTTGCAAGAGACCCAGTACTTC

length: 17
size: many
J: TRBJ2-7
D: NA
V: TRBV7-2
CDR3: CASSLVGRGGRTYEQYF
DNA: TGTGCCAGCAGCTTAGTGGGACGTGGGGGGCGAACCTACGAGCAGTACTTC

length: 17
size: many
J: TRBJ2-1
D: TRBD2
V: TRBV12-3/TRBV12-4
CDR3: CASSQPWSSGRGIEQFF
DNA: TGTGCCAGCAGCCAACCCTGGTCTAGCGGGAGGGGAATTGAGCAGTTCTTC

length: 14
size: many
J: TRBJ1-1
D: TRBD1
V: TRBV7-2
CDR3: CASSSLPGQGEAFF
DNA: TGTGCCAGCAGCTCACTGCCGGGACAGGGAGAAGCTTTCTTT

length: 14
size: many
J: TRBJ2-7
D: TRBD1
V: TRBV20-1
CDR3: CSARRRKGAGEQYF
DNA: TGCAGTGCTAGGCGGAGGAAGGGGGCAGGGGAGCAGTACTTC

length: 13
size: NA
J: TRBJ2-1
D: NA
V: TRBV2
CDR3: CASSVGLNNEQFF
DNA: TGTGCCAGCAGCGTCGGGTTGAACAATGAGCAGTTCTTC

length: 15
size: NA
J: TRBJ2-5
D: NA
V: TRBV7-2
CDR3: CASSLSPAEEETQYF
DNA: TGTGCCAGCAGCTTATCCCCAGCGGAAGAGGAGACCCAGTACTTC

length: 15
size: many
J: TRBJ2-7
D: NA
V: TRBV28
CDR3: CASRARRDTFYEQYF
DNA: TGTGCCAGCAGAGCAAGACGGGACACCTTCTACGAGCAGTACTTC

length: 16
size: many
J: TRBJ1-1
D: NA
V: TRBV7-9
CDR3: CASSPTTGTENTEAFF
DNA: TGTGCCAGCAGCCCCACCACCGGGACGGAGAACACTGAAGCTTTCTTT

length: 15
size: few
J: TRBJ2-5
D: TRBD2
V: TRBV7-8
CDR3: CASSQGLADQETQYF
DNA: TGTGCCAGCAGCCAGGGACTAGCGGACCAAGAGACCCAGTACTTC

length: 15
size: many
J: TRBJ2-7
D: TRBD2
V: TRBV20-1
CDR3: CSAFSPGRGPYEQYF
DNA: TGCAGTGCTTTCTCCCCTGGGAGGGGACCCTACGAGCAGTACTTC

length: 16
size: NA
J: TRBJ2-7
D: NA
V: TRBV7-2
CDR3: CASSSPGHREDYEQYF
DNA: TGTGCCAGCAGCAGTCCGGGACACAGGGAGGACTACGAGCAGTACTTC

length: 15
size: many
J: TRBJ1-1
D: NA
V: TRBV7-2
CDR3: CASSPPGTRGTEAFF
DNA: TGTGCCAGCAGCCCCCCTGGGACTCGCGGCACTGAAGCTTTCTTT

length: 14
size: few
J: TRBJ1-5
D: NA
V: TRBV20-1
CDR3: CSARSRARNQPQHF
DNA: TGCAGTGCTAGATCCAGGGCCCGCAATCAGCCCCAGCATTTT

length: 16
size: NA
J: TRBJ1-2
D: NA
V: TRBV24-1
CDR3: CATSDAGEGPNYGYTF
DNA: TGTGCCACCAGTGACGCGGGAGAGGGACCGAACTATGGCTACACCTTC

length: 19
size: few
J: TRBJ2-1
D: TRBD2
V: TRBV7-2
CDR3: CASSLTGTSGSRTYNEQFF
DNA: TGTGCCAGCAGCCTTACCGGGACTAGCGGGAGTAGGACCTACAATGAGCAGTTCTTC

length: 15
size: many
J: TRBJ2-1
D: TRBD2
V: TRBV7-2
CDR3: CASSRSGGSYNEQFF
DNA: TGTGCCAGCAGCCGCAGCGGGGGCTCCTACAATGAGCAGTTCTTC

length: 14
size: many
J: TRBJ1-1
D: NA
V: TRBV7-2
CDR3: CASSRLRTNTEAFF
DNA: TGTGCCAGCAGCAGGCTTCGAACCAACACTGAAGCTTTCTTT

length: 14
size: few
J: TRBJ1-1
D: TRBD1
V: TRBV12-3/TRBV12-4
CDR3: CASRETGAWTEAFF
DNA: TGTGCCAGCAGGGAGACAGGGGCATGGACTGAAGCTTTCTTT

length: 14
size: NA
J: TRBJ2-3
D: NA
V: TRBV5-3
CDR3: CASSAQWSTDTQYF
DNA: TGTGCCAGCAGCGCCCAATGGAGCACAGATACGCAGTATTTT

length: 15
size: many
J: TRBJ2-1
D: TRBD2
V: TRBV5-6
CDR3: CASSSPGTSGNEQFF
DNA: TGTGCCAGCAGCTCACCCGGGACTAGCGGCAATGAGCAGTTCTTC

length: 14
size: many
J: TRBJ2-1
D: TRBD2
V: TRBV6-2/TRBV6-3
CDR3: CASSYGAGGNEQFF
DNA: TGTGCCAGCAGTTATGGAGCGGGGGGCAATGAGCAGTTCTTC

length: 14
size: NA
J: TRBJ2-1
D: NA
V: TRBV9
CDR3: CASSVGGWGNEQFF
DNA: TGTGCCAGCAGCGTCGGGGGTTGGGGCAATGAGCAGTTCTTC

length: 17
size: many
J: TRBJ1-5
D: NA
V: TRBV6-2/TRBV6-3
CDR3: CASSYSPRTRGMQPQHF
DNA: TGTGCCAGCAGTTACTCCCCTCGGACCCGGGGGATGCAGCCCCAGCATTTT

length: 16
size: few
J: TRBJ2-1
D: TRBD1
V: TRBV5-4
CDR3: CASSGRAGQGEAEQFF
DNA: TGTGCCAGCAGCGGACGTGCGGGACAGGGGGAAGCTGAGCAGTTCTTC

length: 14
size: NA
J: TRBJ1-1
D: NA
V: TRBV28
CDR3: CASSTVGGYTEAFF
DNA: TGTGCCAGCAGTACCGTCGGGGGGTATACTGAAGCTTTCTTT

length: 16
size: NA
J: TRBJ2-2
D: NA
V: TRBV3-1
CDR3: CASSQGGLAWTGELFF
DNA: TGTGCCAGCAGCCAAGGGGGTTTAGCGTGGACCGGGGAGCTGTTTTTT

length: 12
size: many
J: TRBJ1-1
D: NA
V: TRBV28
CDR3: CASSLLSREAFF
DNA: TGTGCCAGCAGTTTATTATCCAGGGAAGCTTTCTTT

length: 15
size: NA
J: TRBJ2-1
D: NA
V: TRBV10-3
CDR3: CAISDPGSSYNEQFF
DNA: TGTGCCATCAGTGATCCGGGGAGCTCCTACAATGAGCAGTTCTTC

length: 14
size: many
J: TRBJ1-2
D: NA
V: TRBV6-2/TRBV6-3
CDR3: CASSTSGRTYGYTF
DNA: TGTGCCAGCAGCACGTCGGGACGGACCTATGGCTACACCTTC

length: 15
size: NA
J: TRBJ1-1
D: TRBD1
V: TRBV27
CDR3: CASSQLTGGGTEAFF
DNA: TGTGCCAGCAGTCAACTGACAGGGGGCGGGACTGAAGCTTTCTTT

length: 16
size: many
J: TRBJ1-1
D: NA
V: TRBV7-2
CDR3: CASSLTRTALNTEAFF
DNA: TGTGCCAGCAGCTTAACCAGGACAGCCTTGAACACTGAAGCTTTCTTT

length: 13
size: many
J: TRBJ2-2
D: NA
V: TRBV2
CDR3: CASSEWYTGELFF
DNA: TGTGCCAGCAGTGAATGGTACACCGGGGAGCTGTTTTTT

length: 17
size: few
J: TRBJ2-6
D: NA
V: TRBV25-1
CDR3: CASSGSGGVRGANVLTF
DNA: TGTGCCAGTAGTGGATCAGGTGGGGTCAGGGGGGCCAACGTCCTGACTTTC

length: 13
size: NA
J: TRBJ2-1
D: NA
V: TRBV4-1
CDR3: CASSQDRRYEQFF
DNA: TGCGCCAGCAGCCAAGATCGACGCTATGAGCAGTTCTTC

length: 14
size: few
J: TRBJ2-2
D: NA
V: TRBV20-1
CDR3: CSAPGLLNTGELFF
DNA: TGCAGTGCTCCAGGACTGCTGAACACCGGGGAGCTGTTTTTT